This TCR beta chain came from a study of radiotherapy plus CTLA-4 blockade in lung cancer. Turning to the study itself: Objective responses occurred in about a sixth of patients; about 34% had disease control.

A word on this clone: Its antigen is unidentified.

Treatment of patients with chemo-refractory metastatic non-small-cell lung cancer consisted of focal radiation plus CTLA-4 blockade with ipilimumab. The CDR3 is 13 amino acids. The V and J ends lost 5 bases and 9 bases respectively, with 15 bases between them. The germline V gene encodes CDR1 MNHNS and CDR2 SASEGT. Whole-study results and caveats: Once radiotherapy plus ipilimumab had been given, TCR clones derived from tumor expanded in blood. Early clonal dynamics of blood T cells, together with interferon-beta, were reported as the best response predictor.

Assay: immunoSEQ multiplex PCR; the TCRdb copy retains only in-frame clones and omits some. The sample holds 70,000 to 95,000 clones, around 86% seen once. The chain links TRBV6-1 to TRBJ2-3; perhaps D is TRBD1 or TRBD2 (5 bases each). This TCR came from a human donor with non-small cell lung cancer that progressed on radiotherapy plus ipilimumab. The input for sequencing was peripheral blood, taken from a patient treated with radiotherapy plus ipilimumab. In DNA form, the CDR3 reads TGTGCCAGCAGTTCCCCCGGGACGCAAACGCAGTATTTT. Amino acid sequence: CASSSPGTQTQYF.